The rows below give T cell receptor beta chains drawn from one sample of a study of T cell responses to AZD1222 COVID-19 vaccine. Libraries were prepared by immunoSEQ multiplex PCR; TCRdb keeps only in-frame clonotypes and omits some of them. Of tens of thousands of clones in the sample, approximately 81% were seen once. The sample was peripheral blood, taken on day 0 of AZD1222 vaccination. These receptors came from an adult in good health. The CDR3 runs from the conserved cysteine through the conserved F or W. A D gene is named only where the DNA matches it firmly. The size field is filled for only some rows; it gives once, few, many or a size class.

>-|TRBV10-3|TRBJ2-3|-
CATRGQVNTQYF
TGTGCCACCCGGGGCCAGGTGAATACGCAGTATTTT
>-|TRBV5-6|TRBJ1-1|TRBD1
CASSLSDRGRIAEAFF
TGTGCCAGCAGCTTGTCTGACAGGGGGCGTATCGCTGAAGCTTTCTTT
>few|TRBV27|TRBJ2-2|-
CASSPPVQYTGELFF
TGTGCCAGCAGTCCCCCGGTGCAGTACACCGGGGAGCTGTTTTTT
>once|TRBV30|TRBJ2-3|-
CAWSDILGNTDTQYF
TGTGCCTGGAGCGACATCCTGGGGAACACAGATACGCAGTATTTT
>-|TRBV28|TRBJ1-2|-
CASSSRQVFFNYGYTF
TGTGCCAGCAGTTCCCGACAGGTTTTTTTTAACTATGGCTACACCTTC
>-|TRBV6-6|TRBJ2-7|-
CASSYSGSAEQYF
TGTGCCAGCAGTTACTCTGGGTCCGCCGAGCAGTACTTC
>-|TRBV5-1|TRBJ1-1|-
CASSTGHMNTEAFF
TGCGCCAGCAGCACAGGACACATGAACACTGAAGCTTTCTTT
>once|TRBV6-1|TRBJ1-6|-
CASSEGQTPNNSPLHF
TGTGCCAGCAGTGAAGGGCAGACTCCTAATAATTCACCCCTCCACTTT
>-|TRBV27|TRBJ1-1|TRBD1
CASSLRGQEAFF
TGTGCCAGCAGCCTCAGGGGGCAGGAAGCTTTCTTT
>-|TRBV10-2|TRBJ2-6|-
CASRKQEPSGANVLTF
TGCGCCAGCAGGAAACAGGAGCCCTCTGGGGCCAACGTCCTGACTTTC
>-|TRBV11-3|TRBJ2-2|TRBD2
CASSQTSGGITGELFF
TGTGCCAGCAGCCAAACTAGCGGGGGGATAACCGGGGAGCTGTTTTTT
>-|TRBV28|TRBJ1-2|-
CASSLVSDYGYTF
TGTGCCAGCAGTTTGGTGTCAGACTATGGCTACACCTTC
>-|TRBV3-1/TRBV3-2|TRBJ1-3|-
CASSDEQRNTIYF
TGTGCCAGCAGTGATGAGCAACGAAACACCATATATTTT
>-|TRBV19|TRBJ2-6|-
CASSKGVRTFSGANVLTF
TGTGCCAGTAGTAAGGGGGTCCGAACTTTCTCTGGGGCCAACGTCCTGACTTTC
>-|TRBV4-3|TRBJ2-4|-
CASSQVGRDLNIQYF
TGCGCCAGCAGCCAAGTGGGGCGGGATTTAAACATTCAGTACTTC
>-|TRBV10-3|TRBJ2-7|-
CAISEGELIYEQYF
TGTGCCATCAGTGAGGGGGAACTGATCTACGAGCAGTACTTC
>-|TRBV4-2|TRBJ1-1|-
CASSQVLGARAEAFF
TGTGCCAGCAGCCAAGTGCTGGGGGCGCGGGCTGAAGCTTTCTTT
>-|TRBV7-8|TRBJ2-3|TRBD2
CASSSFLAGTSTDTQYF
TGTGCCAGCAGCTCATTCCTAGCGGGGACTAGCACAGATACGCAGTATTTT
>-|TRBV28|TRBJ2-2|TRBD2
CASSTRLAPNTGELFF
TGTGCCAGCAGTACCAGACTAGCACCGAACACCGGGGAGCTGTTTTTT
>-|TRBV5-6|TRBJ2-2|-
CASSLVGGSTGELFF
TGTGCCAGCAGCTTGGTAGGGGGTAGCACCGGGGAGCTGTTTTTT
>-|TRBV9|TRBJ1-5|TRBD1
CASSVGTGPIGQPQHF
TGTGCCAGCAGCGTTGGGACAGGGCCGATAGGGCAGCCCCAGCATTTT
>-|TRBV7-2|TRBJ1-4|TRBD1
CASSLQGAKLFF
TGTGCCAGCAGCTTACAGGGGGCAAAACTGTTTTTT
>-|TRBV9|TRBJ2-5|-
CASSVGSALAETQYF
TGTGCCAGCAGCGTAGGATCGGCCTTGGCGGAGACCCAGTACTTC
>-|TRBV12-3/TRBV12-4|TRBJ2-7|-
CASSFREVYEQYF
TGTGCCAGCAGTTTCAGGGAGGTGTACGAGCAGTACTTC
>-|TRBV7-9|TRBJ1-2|-
CASSPKDYGYTF
TGTGCCAGCAGCCCCAAGGACTATGGCTACACCTTC
>-|TRBV7-9|TRBJ1-5|-
CASSRGGQQYSNQPQHF
TGTGCCAGCAGCCGCGGAGGACAGCAGTATAGCAATCAGCCCCAGCATTTT
>-|TRBV14|TRBJ1-5|TRBD1
CASSQGLGQGAKCSNQPQHF
TGTGCCAGCAGCCAAGGGTTAGGGCAGGGGGCAAAATGTAGCAATCAGCCCCAGCATTTT
>-|TRBV4-3|TRBJ2-5|TRBD2
CASSQERGGFQETQYF
TGCGCCAGCAGCCAAGAGCGGGGGGGCTTTCAAGAGACCCAGTACTTC
>-|TRBV12-3/TRBV12-4|TRBJ2-7|TRBD1
CASSPGQAYEQYF
TGTGCCAGCAGCCCCGGACAGGCCTACGAGCAGTACTTC
>-|TRBV18|TRBJ1-1|-
CASSGSVNTEAFF
TGTGCCAGCTCAGGGAGCGTGAACACTGAAGCTTTCTTT
>-|TRBV9|TRBJ1-6|TRBD1
CASSGQGGNSPLHF
TGTGCCAGCAGCGGACAGGGGGGTAATTCACCCCTCCACTTT
>-|TRBV18|TRBJ1-1|-
CASSPELRRGAFF
TGTGCCAGCTCACCAGAGTTGAGGAGGGGAGCTTTCTTT
>-|TRBV28|TRBJ1-5|-
CASRRAGLPQHF
TGTGCCAGCAGGCGAGCTGGTCTGCCCCAGCATTTT
>-|TRBV28|TRBJ1-1|-
CASSPKAGRNTEAFF
TGTGCCAGCAGCCCTAAGGCAGGGAGGAACACTGAAGCTTTCTTT
>-|TRBV5-1|TRBJ2-7|-
CASSLGGGTLEQYF
TGCGCCAGCAGCCTGGGAGGTGGGACCCTGGAGCAGTACTTC
>-|TRBV11-2|TRBJ1-1|-
CASSLVQENFF
TGTGCCAGCAGCTTAGTGCAGGAGAATTTCTTT
>-|TRBV27|TRBJ2-2|-
CASSLASLRAMNTGELFF
TGTGCCAGCAGTTTGGCATCGCTCAGGGCCATGAACACCGGGGAGCTGTTTTTT
>-|TRBV19|TRBJ1-6|TRBD1
CASSGDRVKAGSYNSPLHF
TGTGCCAGTAGTGGAGACAGGGTTAAGGCGGGCTCCTATAATTCACCCCTCCACTTT
>-|TRBV27|TRBJ1-6|-
CASMLGVSYNSPLHF
TGTGCCAGCATGTTGGGTGTCTCCTATAATTCACCCCTCCACTTT
>-|TRBV27|TRBJ2-2|-
CASSYRGDTGELFF
TGTGCCAGCAGTTATCGGGGTGACACCGGGGAGCTGTTTTTT